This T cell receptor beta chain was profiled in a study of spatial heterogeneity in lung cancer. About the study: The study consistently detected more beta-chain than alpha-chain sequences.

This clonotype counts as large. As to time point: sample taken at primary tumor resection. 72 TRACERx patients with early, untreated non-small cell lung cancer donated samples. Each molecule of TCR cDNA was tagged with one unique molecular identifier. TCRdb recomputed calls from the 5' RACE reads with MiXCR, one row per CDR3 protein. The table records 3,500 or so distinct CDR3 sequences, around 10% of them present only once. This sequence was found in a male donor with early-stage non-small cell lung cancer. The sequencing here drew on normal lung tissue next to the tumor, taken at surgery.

CDR3 DNA sequence: TGTGCCAGCAGCCAAGATCGAGCATTAACCGGGGAGCTGTTTTTT. Protein: CASSQDRALTGELFF. This chain uses TRBV14 with TRBJ2-2; no clear D. The V gene lost 0 bases and the J gene lost 5 bases, with 10 bases spanning the gap. The CDR3 length is 15 residues. Per the germline V gene, CDR1 is SGHDN and CDR2 is FVKESK.